These T cell receptor beta chains were read from a single sample in a study of CD8 T cells in Susac syndrome. From the immunoSEQ multiplex PCR reads, TCRdb called clonotypes with MiXCR, one entry per CDR3 protein. The table records roughly 150,000 distinct CDR3 sequences, 85% to 95% of them present only once. Material for sequencing was CD4+ T cells from PBMCs. Source of these receptors: a human donor with Susac syndrome. Both conserved end residues are part of each CDR3. Fields, in order: V gene, clone size, J gene, CDR3 protein. Not all rows give a size; the values are once, few, many and, for expanded clones, a class.

TRBV20-1	NA	TRBJ1-2	CSAPREAAYGYTF
TRBV3-1	NA	TRBJ1-1	CASSQRRGKGSEAFF
TRBV10-3	NA	TRBJ2-6	CAISGRRGGANVLTF
TRBV23-1	NA	TRBJ2-5	CASSQSPEQETQYF
TRBV3-1	NA	TRBJ2-7	CASSPSGGPYEQYF
TRBV9	NA	TRBJ2-1	CASSVLSGGPGNEQFF
TRBV7-9	NA	TRBJ1-1	CASRSDRVDTEAFF
TRBV28	NA	TRBJ2-7	CASSFVSTYEQYF
TRBV11-1	NA	TRBJ1-1	CASSFAQSAFF
TRBV7-9	NA	TRBJ2-4	CASSYGDSQYF
TRBV24-1	NA	TRBJ1-2	CATPKSGGVIYGYTF
TRBV20-1	once	TRBJ2-1	CSAQSGGSSYNEQFF
TRBV5-1	NA	TRBJ2-3	CASSLGGDPDTQYF
TRBV29-1	few	TRBJ2-5	CSVDWGQETQYF
TRBV5-4	NA	TRBJ1-2	CASSSPRTGGYTF
TRBV12-3/TRBV12-4	NA	TRBJ1-1	CASRTTGATEAFF
TRBV9	once	TRBJ2-2	CASSVARTSGELFF
TRBV9	NA	TRBJ2-5	CASSVGAGAGETQYF
TRBV20-1	NA	TRBJ2-7	CSASSRGVYEQYF
TRBV20-1	NA	TRBJ2-1	CSAREGGGQFF
TRBV15	NA	TRBJ2-2	CATQQGAAGELFF
TRBV7-9	NA	TRBJ1-2	CASSRLVADRTADGYTF
TRBV5-4	once	TRBJ2-7	CASSRGQSSYEQYF
TRBV6-2/TRBV6-3	NA	TRBJ2-7	CASSTDRNYYEQYF
TRBV9	NA	TRBJ1-2	CASSARVNYGYTF
TRBV29-1	NA	TRBJ2-2	CSVPGSLTGELFF
TRBV7-2	NA	TRBJ1-2	CASSPRERGYGYTF
TRBV2	NA	TRBJ1-2	CASVYQGAQGYTF
TRBV18	once	TRBJ1-1	CASSLGPSNANTEAFF
TRBV7-6	NA	TRBJ2-2	CASSLTVTGELFF
TRBV7-8	NA	TRBJ2-1	CASRGQDGEQFF
TRBV5-4	few	TRBJ2-5	CASSLGRQETQYF
TRBV27	few	TRBJ1-1	CASSLVGNTEAFF
TRBV3-1	NA	TRBJ2-1	CASSQDRESRFF
TRBV12-3/TRBV12-4	NA	TRBJ2-7	CASSLARPYEQYF
TRBV7-3	NA	TRBJ2-2	CASSLTGTNTGELFF
TRBV6-4	NA	TRBJ2-7	CASSVGQGAEQYF
TRBV29-1	NA	TRBJ1-5	CSVDSGTGKFDSNQPQHF
TRBV27	once	TRBJ2-5	CASSYSVQVQETQYF
TRBV20-1	NA	TRBJ1-2	CSATRGAGNYGYTF
TRBV20-1	NA	TRBJ1-2	CSARGTGQNYGYTF
TRBV15	NA	TRBJ2-5	CATSRVGRQETQYF